This T cell receptor (beta chain) was recovered during a study of OX40 agonist ivuxolimab in advanced cancers. For context, the study as a whole: Ivuxolimab was an agonistic, fully human IgG2 monoclonal antibody directed against OX40 (CD134), a costimulatory receptor. Partial responses occurred in three dose-escalation patients, of whom one had hepatocellular carcinoma and two had cutaneous melanoma. Patients were allowed to have had prior anti-PD-1, anti-PD-L1 or anti-CTLA-4 therapy, and around 41% of the dose-escalation patients had previously received checkpoint inhibitors. The point of sequencing TCRbeta in the periphery was to test whether ivuxolimab changed TCR sequence diversity and drove clonal T-cell expansion. Intravenous ivuxolimab was administered to patients every 2 weeks at six dose levels: 0.01, 0.1, 0.3, 1.5, 3 and 10 mg/kg. The monotherapy dose-escalation portion (N of about 47 patients) of the phase I ivuxolimab trial is reported in the paper. Of the roughly 51 dose-escalation patients, hepatocellular carcinoma was present in about 19, melanoma in roughly 15, renal cell carcinoma in 9 and head and neck cancer in 9. A male proportion of 82.7% and a mean age of 60 years, ranging from about 23 to 90, were recorded for the dose-escalation cohort.

Patients with a history of autoimmune disease or receiving systemic immunosuppression were excluded from the trial. Peripheral blood for TCR sequencing was drawn from every dose cohort at baseline, at cycle 4 day 1 and at cycle 7 day 1. The samples were drawn from a first-in-human, open-label, multicenter phase I dose-escalation trial of ivuxolimab. Adults with locally advanced or metastatic melanoma, renal cell carcinoma, hepatocellular carcinoma or head and neck squamous cell carcinoma were enrolled in the trial. Before TCR sequencing, CD4+ T cells and CD8+ T cells from peripheral blood were sorted into separate populations. Concerning this clone itself: Its antigen target is currently unknown. No per-base quality is available; no much larger clone lies one base away.

Results the study describes overall, beyond this receptor: After ivuxolimab, CD8+ T cells had more expanded clones than CD4+ T cells on average. At doses of 0.1 to 3.0 mg/kg, clonal expansion of both CD4+ and CD8+ blood T cells was observed from baseline to week 6. The antigen specificity of the clonally expanded peripheral T cells was not determined. Low levels of normalized T-cell clonal expansion were also seen in some nonresponding patients. In the 0.1-3.0 mg/kg groups, partial responders had among the lowest normalized peripheral clonal expansion, particularly in CD8+ T cells.

For sequencing of the TCRbeta CDR3 region, genomic DNA was extracted from the sorted cells. The immunoSEQ Assay was used to sequence the TCRbeta CDR3 regions. TCRdb mirrors the immuneACCESS table, restricted to in-frame sequences. Some clones are absent from its copies; in checked studies, under half trace to an unresolved V gene, and the reason for the others is unknown. Present in this sample are over 60,000 clones, about nine tenths of which were seen just once. The ten largest account for around 4.1% of the sample. The CDR3, cysteine through phenylalanine, is 14 amino acids long. Left in the record is the CDR3 DNA by itself, 42 bases read in frame from the first base. Per the germline V gene, SGDLS is the CDR1 and YYNGEE is the CDR2. V lost 0 bases and J lost 7 bases, and the count of bases not matched to a germline gene is 3.

This material consisted of CD4+ or CD8+ T cells sorted from blood, taken in a trial of the OX40 agonist ivuxolimab. Rearrangement joined TRBV9 to TRBJ2-3; a stretch of 9 junction bases matches TRBD2. The clonotype originates from an adult with an advanced solid tumor such as melanoma, head and neck, liver or kidney cancer. The sequence in DNA is TGTGCCAGCAGCGTAGATAGCGGGAGAAATACGCAGTATTTT. This sequence encodes CASSVDSGRNTQYF.